This T cell receptor beta chain stems from a study of cytomegalovirus exposure and HLA in healthy donors. Primers included in the PCR were 60 Vbeta and 13 Jbeta primers. Some clones are missing from TCRdb's copy, which holds only in-frame ones; the method was immunoSEQ multiplex PCR. The table lists some 180,000 clones, roughly a tenth of them singletons, with 1% to 1.5% in the top ten. The germline gives CDR1 SEHNR, CDR2 FQNEAQ (reference sequence). This CDR3 spans 15 amino acids. Deletions cut 1 base from V and 5 bases from J, with 15 bases between. The sequenced material came from PBMCs. This sequence originates from a woman aged 25 to 39 in good health and CMV-seropositive. This rearrangement joins TRBV7-9 to TRBJ2-7; D is perhaps TRBD1 (5 bases). CDR3 sequence reads: CASSLDRHRLHEQYF. As DNA, the CDR3 is TGTGCCAGCAGCTTAGACCGGCACAGGCTCCACGAGCAGTACTTC.